Listed below are T cell receptor beta chains from one sample, sequenced in a study of T cell responses to AZD1222 COVID-19 vaccine. Sequenced by immunoSEQ multiplex PCR; TCRdb stores in-frame clones only, minus some. Here the sample spans 150,000 to 180,000 clones, roughly 90% being singletons. The sequenced sample was peripheral blood, obtained on day 0 of MenACWY control vaccination. The receptors come from an adult in good health. Both conserved end residues are part of each CDR3. The order of the fields is clone size, D gene, J gene, V gene, CDR3 protein, CDR3 DNA. The D gene is left open where the match is weak. Expanded clones are given a class, and other clones once, few, many or no size at all.

-,-,TRBJ2-2,TRBV4-3,CASSQEEVSRVNTGELFF,TGCGCCAGCAGCCAAGAAGAGGTCAGCAGGGTTAACACCGGGGAGCTGTTTTTT
-,-,TRBJ2-2,TRBV24-1,CATSAMGELFF,TGTGCCACCAGTGCAATGGGGGAGCTGTTTTTT
-,TRBD2,TRBJ2-6,TRBV15,CATSRAGGGGANVLTF,TGTGCCACCAGCAGAGCGGGGGGAGGAGGGGCCAACGTCCTGACTTTC
-,TRBD2,TRBJ2-1,TRBV3-1/TRBV3-2,CASSQDGSGTKSNEQFF,TGTGCCAGCAGCCAAGATGGTAGCGGGACTAAATCCAATGAGCAGTTCTTC
-,-,TRBJ2-7,TRBV3-1/TRBV3-2,CASSHSGTPSYEQYF,TGTGCCAGCAGCCATTCCGGGACTCCCTCCTACGAGCAGTACTTC
-,TRBD1,TRBJ2-7,TRBV6-5,CASSSTGTGDYEQYF,TGTGCCAGCAGTTCCACCGGGACAGGAGACTACGAGCAGTACTTC
-,-,TRBJ2-1,TRBV7-8,CASSPRTVTYNEQFF,TGTGCCAGCAGCCCCCGGACGGTGACCTACAATGAGCAGTTCTTC
-,TRBD1,TRBJ2-4,TRBV9,CASSVGPLQGVENIQYF,TGTGCCAGCAGCGTAGGTCCTTTACAGGGGGTCGAAAACATTCAGTACTTC
-,-,TRBJ1-5,TRBV19,CASSTGEGSQHF,TGTGCCAGTAGCACAGGAGAGGGGTCCCAGCATTTT
-,TRBD2,TRBJ2-7,TRBV29-1,CSVRRTSGVKQYF,TGCAGCGTTAGGCGCACTAGCGGTGTGAAGCAGTACTTC
-,TRBD1,TRBJ1-2,TRBV19,CASSRDGGQGASRGYTF,TGTGCCAGTAGTAGGGATGGGGGACAGGGGGCGTCTCGAGGCTACACCTTC
-,TRBD2,TRBJ2-5,TRBV3-1/TRBV3-2,CASSQDGLAGTLGTQYF,TGTGCCAGCAGCCAAGATGGGCTAGCGGGAACCTTGGGGACCCAGTACTTC
-,-,TRBJ2-5,TRBV27,CASRLKSSGRRGGETQYF,TGTGCCAGCAGGCTAAAGTCCTCAGGGAGACGAGGAGGAGAGACCCAGTACTTC
-,TRBD2,TRBJ2-5,TRBV7-6,CASSPGLAGRLETQYF,TGTGCCAGCAGCCCGGGACTAGCGGGGCGTTTGGAGACCCAGTACTTC
-,-,TRBJ1-1,TRBV9,CASSTGTFGEAFF,TGTGCCAGCAGCACCGGGACTTTTGGAGAAGCTTTCTTT
few,TRBD2,TRBJ2-3,TRBV9,CASSLLAGVADTQYF,TGTGCCAGCAGCTTACTAGCGGGGGTGGCAGATACGCAGTATTTT
-,-,TRBJ1-2,TRBV18,CASSPRRGDNYGYTF,TGTGCCAGCTCACCACGCCGAGGGGATAACTATGGCTACACCTTC
few,TRBD1,TRBJ1-6,TRBV3-1/TRBV3-2,CASSPQGGQYLHF,TGTGCCAGCAGCCCCCAAGGGGGACAGTACCTCCACTTT
-,TRBD1,TRBJ1-1,TRBV28,CASRRQGGSTEAFF,TGTGCCAGCAGGAGACAGGGAGGGAGCACTGAAGCTTTCTTT
few,-,TRBJ1-1,TRBV6-5,CASSYGRGNTEAFF,TGTGCCAGCAGTTACGGCAGGGGCAACACTGAAGCTTTCTTT
-,-,TRBJ2-2,TRBV27,CASRPTGARGKGELFF,TGTGCCAGCAGACCAACCGGGGCACGAGGAAAGGGGGAGCTGTTTTTT
-,TRBD1,TRBJ1-2,TRBV28,CASSEGAVGYTF,TGTGCCAGCAGTGAGGGGGCCGTGGGCTACACCTTC
few,TRBD2,TRBJ2-5,TRBV7-6,CASSLGALAGAVQETQYF,TGTGCCAGCAGCTTAGGGGCACTAGCGGGGGCCGTCCAAGAGACCCAGTACTTC
-,-,TRBJ1-5,TRBV24-1,CATSGPGSRAQHF,TGTGCCACCAGTGGACCCGGGTCGAGGGCCCAGCATTTT
-,TRBD1,TRBJ2-5,TRBV5-1,CASRASGQVQETQYF,TGCGCCAGCAGAGCCTCAGGACAGGTCCAAGAGACCCAGTACTTC
-,-,TRBJ2-3,TRBV19,CASSMGSGPGTDTQYF,TGTGCCAGTAGTATGGGTAGCGGACCCGGCACAGATACGCAGTATTTT
-,-,TRBJ2-5,TRBV6-5,CASSYVGAQETQYF,TGTGCCAGCAGTTACGTAGGGGCCCAAGAGACCCAGTACTTC
few,-,TRBJ1-1,TRBV2,CASMTDGNTEAFF,TGTGCCAGCATGACGGACGGGAACACTGAAGCTTTCTTT
-,-,TRBJ1-5,TRBV6-5,CASSYARAGQGQPQHF,TGTGCCAGCAGTTACGCCCGCGCAGGGCAGGGTCAGCCCCAGCATTTT
-,-,TRBJ2-7,TRBV6-5,CASKKAFYEQYF,TGTGCCAGCAAGAAGGCATTCTACGAGCAGTACTTC
-,TRBD1,TRBJ2-7,TRBV20-1,CSASEGQGDYEQYF,TGCAGTGCTAGTGAGGGACAGGGCGACTACGAGCAGTACTTC
-,TRBD1,TRBJ1-2,TRBV12-3/TRBV12-4,CASRRQGSGGYTF,TGTGCCAGCAGAAGACAGGGGTCGGGTGGCTACACCTTC
-,-,TRBJ2-2,TRBV18,CASSPQVGATVNTGELFF,TGTGCCAGCTCACCACAGGTAGGGGCGACGGTGAACACCGGGGAGCTGTTTTTT
-,-,TRBJ1-1,TRBV18,CASSPIGGRMNTEAFF,TGTGCCAGCTCACCAATAGGAGGACGTATGAACACTGAAGCTTTCTTT
-,-,TRBJ1-1,TRBV4-1,CASSHWTLNTEAFF,TGCGCCAGCAGCCATTGGACATTGAACACTGAAGCTTTCTTT
-,-,TRBJ2-3,TRBV3-1/TRBV3-2,CASSQGGTFGTDTQYF,TGTGCCAGCAGCCAAGGGGGAACCTTCGGCACAGATACGCAGTATTTT
-,-,TRBJ1-2,TRBV5-1,CASSSDGQVYGYTF,TGCGCCAGCAGCAGTGACGGGCAGGTCTATGGCTACACCTTC
-,-,TRBJ2-7,TRBV7-2,CASSLPAEAYEQYF,TGTGCCAGCAGCTTACCGGCAGAAGCCTACGAGCAGTACTTC
-,TRBD1,TRBJ2-2,TRBV4-1,CASGTRDRRTGELFF,TGCGCCAGCGGAACCCGGGACAGGCGGACCGGGGAGCTGTTTTTT
-,TRBD2,TRBJ2-4,TRBV5-4,CASNDVAGGDKNIQYF,TGTGCCAGCAACGATGTAGCGGGGGGGGACAAAAACATTCAGTACTTC